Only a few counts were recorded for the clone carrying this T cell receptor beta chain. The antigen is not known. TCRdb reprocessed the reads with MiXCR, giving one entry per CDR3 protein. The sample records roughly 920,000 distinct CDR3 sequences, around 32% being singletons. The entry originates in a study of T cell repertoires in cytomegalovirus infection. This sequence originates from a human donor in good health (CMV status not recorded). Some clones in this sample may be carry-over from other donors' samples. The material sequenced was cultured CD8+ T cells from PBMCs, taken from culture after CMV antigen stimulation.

The CDR3 here is CASSSTVSGNTIYF. The CDR3 DNA reads TGTGCCAGCAGTTCGACAGTCTCTGGAAACACCATATATTTT. The V and J genes are TRBV12-3 or TRBV12-4 and TRBJ1-3; tentative D call: TRBD1 (5 bases). The CDR3 is 14 residues long. The V end was cut by 4 bases, the J end by 0 bases, with 7 bases between.